These T cell receptor beta chains were read from a single sample in a study of shared clonotypes between healthy human individuals. Profiled with immunoSEQ multiplex PCR; TCRdb holds only in-frame clones, not every one. The sample lists under 200,000 clones; roughly 93% were seen once. The sample comprised naive CD4+ T cells sorted from blood. The receptors here all came from a woman aged 25 to 39 in good health. Each CDR3 is given with its conserved first and last residue. The order of the fields is CDR3 protein, CDR3 DNA, V gene, clone size, D gene, J gene. D genes are given only for firm matches. Where a row states a size, it is once, few, many or the class of an expanded clone; other rows omit it.

cdr3_aa: CASTGCRTSGCEQYF
cdr3_nt: TGTGCCAGCACCGGATGTCGGACTAGCGGTTGCGAGCAGTACTTC
v_call: TRBV28
clone_size: .
d_call: TRBD2
j_call: TRBJ2-7

cdr3_aa: CASSLPTREAGYTF
cdr3_nt: TGTGCCAGCAGTTTACCGACCAGGGAGGCTGGCTACACCTTC
v_call: TRBV28
clone_size: .
d_call: .
j_call: TRBJ1-2

cdr3_aa: CASSSTAGTGGRAEAFF
cdr3_nt: TGTGCCAGCAGTTCTACCGCCGGGACAGGGGGCAGGGCTGAAGCTTTCTTT
v_call: TRBV28
clone_size: .
d_call: TRBD1
j_call: TRBJ1-1

cdr3_aa: CASSLDLNTEAFF
cdr3_nt: TGTGCCAGCAGTTTGGATTTGAACACTGAAGCTTTCTTT
v_call: TRBV27
clone_size: .
d_call: .
j_call: TRBJ1-1

cdr3_aa: CASSSVMNTEAFF
cdr3_nt: TGTGCCAGTAGTTCAGTCATGAACACTGAAGCTTTCTTT
v_call: TRBV19
clone_size: once
d_call: .
j_call: TRBJ1-1

cdr3_aa: CASYISNGRYNEQFF
cdr3_nt: TGTGCCAGCTATATATCGAACGGGAGATACAATGAGCAGTTCTTC
v_call: TRBV6-6
clone_size: .
d_call: .
j_call: TRBJ2-1

cdr3_aa: CSGRREAETQYF
cdr3_nt: TGCAGCGGTCGCAGGGAGGCGGAGACCCAGTACTTC
v_call: TRBV29-1
clone_size: .
d_call: .
j_call: TRBJ2-5

cdr3_aa: CASSERSYEQYF
cdr3_nt: TGTGCCAGCAGTGAACGGTCCTACGAGCAGTACTTC
v_call: TRBV2
clone_size: .
d_call: .
j_call: TRBJ2-7

cdr3_aa: CASSLSGRGYEQYF
cdr3_nt: TGTGCCAGCAGTTTGAGCGGGAGAGGGTACGAGCAGTACTTC
v_call: TRBV28
clone_size: once
d_call: TRBD2
j_call: TRBJ2-7

cdr3_aa: CASSPMGYNEQFF
cdr3_nt: TGTGCCAGCTCACCAATGGGGTACAATGAGCAGTTCTTC
v_call: TRBV18
clone_size: .
d_call: .
j_call: TRBJ2-1

cdr3_aa: CATNSGTNTDTQYF
cdr3_nt: TGTGCCACCAACAGCGGGACAAACACAGATACGCAGTATTTT
v_call: TRBV2
clone_size: once
d_call: .
j_call: TRBJ2-3

cdr3_aa: CATSRDMGGIANEKLFF
cdr3_nt: TGTGCCACCAGCAGAGATATGGGAGGGATAGCTAATGAAAAACTGTTTTTT
v_call: TRBV15
clone_size: .
d_call: .
j_call: TRBJ1-4

cdr3_aa: CASSPGQGRGNTIYF
cdr3_nt: TGCGCCAGCAGCCCCGGACAGGGACGTGGAAACACCATATATTTT
v_call: TRBV4-1
clone_size: .
d_call: TRBD1
j_call: TRBJ1-3